The entry below gives a single TCR beta chain sequence along with its context. Its antigen is currently unknown. The data stem from a study of blood T cells in healthy people across ages. A J-beta primer mix and a sample-barcoded 5' primer were used in a second PCR of roughly 6 to 11 cycles. The template-switch adaptor, which had 12 random nucleotides, put a tag on each cDNA molecule. TCRdb passed the 5' RACE reads through MiXCR, listing each CDR3 protein once. The top ten clones hold approximately 17% of a sample with just over 1 million distinct CDR3 sequences, over 35% of them seen once. Trimming removed 6 bases from V and 1 base from J, with 15 bases in between. This CDR3 spans 15 amino acids. Germline V gives CDR1 KGHSH, CDR2 LQKENI. Study observations and caveats: It was found that TCR beta diversity correlated strongly with the percentage of naive T cells. Age brought a roughly linear fall in TCR beta diversity measured per million T cells.

The specimen was blood. The sequence was obtained from an older woman in good health. The V call is TRBV18, the J call TRBJ1-1, with D possibly TRBD1 on 6 matching bases. The CDR3 sequence is CASSYLGGENTEAFF. DNA of the CDR3: TGTGCCAGCTCCTACCTGGGGGGCGAGAACACTGAAGCTTTCTTT.